Sequencing of this T cell receptor beta chain was carried out in a study of patients and donors after allogeneic stem cell transplantation. The length of the CDR3 is 16 residues. After removal of 3 bases from V and 7 bases from J, the junction contained 9 bases not matched to a gene. Germline lookup yields CDR1 LGHNA and CDR2 YSLEER. TCRdb redid the calling of the RT-PCR reads with MiXCR, one entry per CDR3 protein. The data contain about 110,000 distinct CDR3 sequences, about a third of them singletons. The chain carries TRBV4-3 and TRBJ2-7; TRBD2 agrees at 13 bases. This TCR derives from a human donor who was either an allogeneic HSCT recipient or a stem cell or donor lymphocyte infusion donor (not recorded which). It is not recorded whose cells these are; they may come from a transplant donor. The sequencing input was blood, either unsorted or a sorted T cell fraction (not recorded which). The CDR3 loop is CASSQRGLAGDREQYF. In DNA, the CDR3 is TGCGCCAGCAGCCAGCGCGGACTAGCGGGAGATAGAGAGCAGTACTTC.